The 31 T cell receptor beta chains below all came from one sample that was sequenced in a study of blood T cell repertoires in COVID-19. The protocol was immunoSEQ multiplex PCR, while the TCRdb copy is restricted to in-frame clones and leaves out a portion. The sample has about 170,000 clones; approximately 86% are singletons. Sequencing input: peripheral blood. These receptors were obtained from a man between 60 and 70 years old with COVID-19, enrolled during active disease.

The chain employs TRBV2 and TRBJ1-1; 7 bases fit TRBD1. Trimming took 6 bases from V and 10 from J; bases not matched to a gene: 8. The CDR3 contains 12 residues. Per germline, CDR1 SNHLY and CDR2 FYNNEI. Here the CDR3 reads CASSSTGTAAFF. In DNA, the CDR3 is TGTGCCAGCAGCTCGACAGGGACGGCAGCTTTCTTT.

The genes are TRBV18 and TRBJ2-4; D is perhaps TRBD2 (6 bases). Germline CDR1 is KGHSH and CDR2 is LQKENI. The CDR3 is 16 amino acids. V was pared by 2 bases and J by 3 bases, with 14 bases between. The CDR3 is CASSPVAPGGKNIQYF. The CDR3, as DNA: TGTGCCAGCTCACCAGTCGCGCCCGGGGGCAAAAACATTCAGTACTTC.

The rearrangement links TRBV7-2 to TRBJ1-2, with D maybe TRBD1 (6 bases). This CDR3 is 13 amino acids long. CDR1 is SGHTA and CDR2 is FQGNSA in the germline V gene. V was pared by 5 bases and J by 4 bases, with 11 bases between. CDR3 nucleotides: TGTGCCAGCAGCCCGGACAGTATCTATGGCTACACCTTC. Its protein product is CASSPDSIYGYTF.

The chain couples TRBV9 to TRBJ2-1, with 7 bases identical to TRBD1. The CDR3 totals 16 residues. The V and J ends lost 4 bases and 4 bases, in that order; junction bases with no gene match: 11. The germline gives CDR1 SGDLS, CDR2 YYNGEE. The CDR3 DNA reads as TGTGCCAGCAGCACGAGGCGGCAGGGGGAGTACAATGAGCAGTTCTTC. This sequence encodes CASSTRRQGEYNEQFF. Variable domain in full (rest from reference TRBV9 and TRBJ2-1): DSGVTQTPKHLITATGQRVTLRCSPRSGDLSVYWYQQSLDQGLQFLIQYYNGEERAKGNILERFSAQQFPDLHSELNLSSLELGDSALYFCASSTRRQGEYNEQFFGPGTRLTVL.

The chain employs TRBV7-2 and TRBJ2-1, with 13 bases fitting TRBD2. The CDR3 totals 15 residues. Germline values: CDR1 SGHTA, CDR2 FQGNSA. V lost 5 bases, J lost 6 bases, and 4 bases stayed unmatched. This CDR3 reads CASSQRTSGGNEQFF. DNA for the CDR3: TGTGCCAGCAGCCAACGGACTAGCGGGGGCAATGAGCAGTTCTTC.

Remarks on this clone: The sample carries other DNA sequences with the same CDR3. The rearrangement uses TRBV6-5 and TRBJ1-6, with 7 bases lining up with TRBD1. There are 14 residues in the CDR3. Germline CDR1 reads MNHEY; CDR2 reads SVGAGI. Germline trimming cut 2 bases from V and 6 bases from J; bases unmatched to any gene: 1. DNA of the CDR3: TGTGCCAGCAGTTACCGACAGGGTAATTCACCCCTCCACTTT. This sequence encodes CASSYRQGNSPLHF.

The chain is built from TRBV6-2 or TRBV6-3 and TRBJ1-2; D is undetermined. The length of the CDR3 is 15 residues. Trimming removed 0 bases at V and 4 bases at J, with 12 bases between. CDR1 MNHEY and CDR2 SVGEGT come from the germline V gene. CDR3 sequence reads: CASSYSRAGSYGYTF. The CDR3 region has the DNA TGTGCCAGCAGTTACTCCCGGGCGGGTAGCTATGGCTACACCTTC.

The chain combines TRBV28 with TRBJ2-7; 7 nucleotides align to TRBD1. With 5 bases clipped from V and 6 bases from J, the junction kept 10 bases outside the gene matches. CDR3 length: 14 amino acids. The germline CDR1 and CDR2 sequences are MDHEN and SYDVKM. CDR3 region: CASSIDRVVVEQYF. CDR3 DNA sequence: TGTGCCAGCAGTATAGACAGGGTGGTGGTCGAGCAGTACTTC. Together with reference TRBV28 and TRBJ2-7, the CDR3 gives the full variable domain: DVKVTQSSRYLVKRTGEKVFLECVQDMDHENMFWYRQDPGLGLRLIYFSYDVKMKEKGDIPEGYSVSREKKERFSLILESASTNQTSMYLCASSIDRVVVEQYFGPGTRLTVT.

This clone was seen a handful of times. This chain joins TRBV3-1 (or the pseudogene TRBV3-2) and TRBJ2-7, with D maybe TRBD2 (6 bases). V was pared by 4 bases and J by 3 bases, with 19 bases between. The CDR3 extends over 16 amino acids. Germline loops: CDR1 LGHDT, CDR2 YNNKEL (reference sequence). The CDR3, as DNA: TGTGCCAGCAGCCCCACTCCGCAGAGACTAGACTACGAGCAGTACTTC. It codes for CASSPTPQRLDYEQYF.

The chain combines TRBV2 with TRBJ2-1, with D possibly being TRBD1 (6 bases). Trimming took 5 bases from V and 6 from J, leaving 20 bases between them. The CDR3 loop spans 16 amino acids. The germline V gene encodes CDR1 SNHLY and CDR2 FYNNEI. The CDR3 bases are TGTGCCAGCAGTTGGAAACAGGGCATACCGACCAATGAGCAGTTCTTC. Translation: CASSWKQGIPTNEQFF. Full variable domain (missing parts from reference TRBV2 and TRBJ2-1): EPEVTQTPSHQVTQMGQEVILRCVPISNHLYFYWYRQILGQKVEFLVSFYNNEISEKSEIFDDQFSVERPDGSNFTLKIRSTKLEDSAMYFCASSWKQGIPTNEQFFGPGTRLTVL.

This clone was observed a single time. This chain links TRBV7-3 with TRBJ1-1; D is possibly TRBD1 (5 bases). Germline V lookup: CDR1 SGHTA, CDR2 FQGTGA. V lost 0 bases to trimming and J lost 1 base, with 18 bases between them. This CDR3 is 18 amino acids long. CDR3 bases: TGTGCCAGCAGCTTAACGTTAACGGGGGATAGGAGGAACACTGAAGCTTTCTTT. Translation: CASSLTLTGDRRNTEAFF.

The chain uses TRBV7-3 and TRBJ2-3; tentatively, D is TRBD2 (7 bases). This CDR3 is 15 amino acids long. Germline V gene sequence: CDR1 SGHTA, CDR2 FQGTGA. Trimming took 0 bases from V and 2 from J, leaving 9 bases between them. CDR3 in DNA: TGTGCCAGCAGCTTAACGGGGGGGCCCACAGATACGCAGTATTTT. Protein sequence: CASSLTGGPTDTQYF.

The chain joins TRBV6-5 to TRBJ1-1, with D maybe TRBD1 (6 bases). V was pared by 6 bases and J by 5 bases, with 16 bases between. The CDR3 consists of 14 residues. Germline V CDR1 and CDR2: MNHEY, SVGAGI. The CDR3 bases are TGTGCCAGCAGCATACAGGGATTTGGGACTGAAGCTTTCTTT. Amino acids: CASSIQGFGTEAFF.

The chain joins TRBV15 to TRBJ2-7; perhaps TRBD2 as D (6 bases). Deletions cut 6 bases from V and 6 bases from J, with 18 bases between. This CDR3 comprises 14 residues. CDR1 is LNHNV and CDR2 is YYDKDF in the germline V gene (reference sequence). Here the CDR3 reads CATRTHRGSGEQYF. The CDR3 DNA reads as TGTGCCACCAGGACCCACCGGGGGTCCGGCGAGCAGTACTTC.

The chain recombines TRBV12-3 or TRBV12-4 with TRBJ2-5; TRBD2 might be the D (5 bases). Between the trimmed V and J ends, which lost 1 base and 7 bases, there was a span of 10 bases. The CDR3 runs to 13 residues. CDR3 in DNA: TGTGCCAGCAGTTTAGGACGAGGAGGGACCCAGTACTTC. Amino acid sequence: CASSLGRGGTQYF.

In DNA, the CDR3 is TGTGCCAGCAGTCCAGGGGGCGGTGAAAAACTGTTTTTT. Its protein is CASSPGGGEKLFF. The chain has TRBV2 and TRBJ1-4; 8 bases are shared with TRBD1. The V gene end was trimmed by 5 bases and the J gene end by 7 bases; junction bases not matched to a gene: 3. The CDR3 contains 13 residues. CDR1 is SNHLY, CDR2 FYNNEI, per germline.

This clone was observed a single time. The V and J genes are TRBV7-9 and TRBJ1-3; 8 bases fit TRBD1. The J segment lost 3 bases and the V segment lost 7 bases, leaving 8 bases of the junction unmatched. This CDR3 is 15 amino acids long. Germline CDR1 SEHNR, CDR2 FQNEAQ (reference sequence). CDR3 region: CASNWGQVHGNTIYF. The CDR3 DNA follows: TGTGCCAGCAACTGGGGACAGGTCCATGGAAACACCATATATTTT.

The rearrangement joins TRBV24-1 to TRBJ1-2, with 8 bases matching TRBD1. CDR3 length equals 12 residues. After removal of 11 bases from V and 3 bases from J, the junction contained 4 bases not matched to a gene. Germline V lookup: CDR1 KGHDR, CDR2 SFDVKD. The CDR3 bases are TGTGCCAGTCGGGGACAGGACTATGGCTACACCTTC. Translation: CASRGQDYGYTF.

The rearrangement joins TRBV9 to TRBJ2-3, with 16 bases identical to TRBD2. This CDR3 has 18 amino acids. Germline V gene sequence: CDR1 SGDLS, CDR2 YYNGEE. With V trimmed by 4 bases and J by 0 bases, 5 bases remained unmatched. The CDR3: CASSPGTSGRASTDTQYF. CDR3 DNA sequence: TGTGCCAGCAGCCCAGGGACTAGCGGGAGGGCCAGCACAGATACGCAGTATTTT.

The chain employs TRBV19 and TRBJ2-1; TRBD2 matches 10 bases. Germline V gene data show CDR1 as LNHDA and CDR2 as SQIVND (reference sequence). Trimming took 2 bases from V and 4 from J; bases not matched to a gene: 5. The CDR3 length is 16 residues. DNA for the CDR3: TGTGCCAGTAGTATATTGGGGACTAGCGCTTACAATGAGCAGTTCTTC. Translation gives CASSILGTSAYNEQFF.

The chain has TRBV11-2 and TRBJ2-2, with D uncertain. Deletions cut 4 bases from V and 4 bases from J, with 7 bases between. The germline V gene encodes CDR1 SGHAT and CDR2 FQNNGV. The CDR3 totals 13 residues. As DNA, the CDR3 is TGTGCCAGCAGCTATACAGCCACCGGGGAGCTGTTTTTT. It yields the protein CASSYTATGELFF. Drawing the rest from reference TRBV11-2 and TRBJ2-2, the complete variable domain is EAGVAQSPRYKIIEKRQSVAFWCNPISGHATLYWYQQILGQGPKLLIQFQNNGVVDDSQLPKDRFSAERLKGVDSTLKIQPAKLEDSAVYLCASSYTATGELFFGEGSRLTVL.

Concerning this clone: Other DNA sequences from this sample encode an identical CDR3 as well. Here the CDR3 reads CASSQDHGANEKLFF. The CDR3 DNA is TGCGCCAGCAGCCAAGATCACGGGGCTAATGAAAAACTGTTTTTT. J is TRBJ1-4 and V is TRBV4-3; the D is unclear. Germline V gene data show CDR1 as LGHNA and CDR2 as YSLEER. CDR3 length: 15 amino acids. The V and J ends lost 0 bases and 3 bases respectively, with 8 bases between them.

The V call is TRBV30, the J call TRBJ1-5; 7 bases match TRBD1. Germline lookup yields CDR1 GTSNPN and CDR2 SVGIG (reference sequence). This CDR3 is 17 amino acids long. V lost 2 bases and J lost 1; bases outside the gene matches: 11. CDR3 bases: TGTGCCTGGAGTAGCTACAGGGGACCCTACAGCAATCAGCCCCAGCATTTT. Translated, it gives CAWSSYRGPYSNQPQHF.

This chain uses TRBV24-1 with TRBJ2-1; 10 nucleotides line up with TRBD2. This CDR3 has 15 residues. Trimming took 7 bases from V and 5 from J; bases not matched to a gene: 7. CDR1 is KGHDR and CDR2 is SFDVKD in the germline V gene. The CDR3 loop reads CATSESGRGNNEQFF. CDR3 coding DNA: TGTGCCACCAGCGAAAGCGGGAGGGGGAACAATGAGCAGTTCTTC.

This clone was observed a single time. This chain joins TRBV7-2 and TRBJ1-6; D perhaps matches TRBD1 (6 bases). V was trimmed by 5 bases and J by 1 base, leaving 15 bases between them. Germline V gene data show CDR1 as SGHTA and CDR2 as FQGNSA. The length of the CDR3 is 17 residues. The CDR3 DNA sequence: TGTGCCAGCAGCCCTAGGTCACAGGGTTCCTATAATTCACCCCTCCACTTT. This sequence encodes CASSPRSQGSYNSPLHF.

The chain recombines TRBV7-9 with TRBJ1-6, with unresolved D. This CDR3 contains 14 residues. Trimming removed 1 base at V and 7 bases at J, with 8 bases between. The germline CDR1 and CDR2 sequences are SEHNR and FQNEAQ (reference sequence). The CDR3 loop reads CASSLGWANSPLHF. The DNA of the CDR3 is TGTGCCAGCAGCTTAGGGTGGGCGAATTCACCCCTCCACTTT.

This CDR3 is CASSYPFQDNLQPQHF. Here the CDR3 DNA reads TGTGCCAGCAGTTACCCTTTTCAGGACAACCTACAGCCCCAGCATTTT. V usage is TRBV6-6 and J usage is TRBJ1-5, with D possibly TRBD1 on 5 matching bases. Deletions cut 2 bases from V and 7 bases from J, with 18 bases between. Germline CDR1 is MNHNY and CDR2 is SVGAGI (reference sequence). The CDR3 spans 16 residues.

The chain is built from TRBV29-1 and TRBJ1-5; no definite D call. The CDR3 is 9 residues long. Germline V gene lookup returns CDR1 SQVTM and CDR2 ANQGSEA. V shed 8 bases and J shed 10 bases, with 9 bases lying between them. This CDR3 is CSPPRPQHF. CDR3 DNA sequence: TGCAGCCCCCCGCGACCCCAGCATTTT.

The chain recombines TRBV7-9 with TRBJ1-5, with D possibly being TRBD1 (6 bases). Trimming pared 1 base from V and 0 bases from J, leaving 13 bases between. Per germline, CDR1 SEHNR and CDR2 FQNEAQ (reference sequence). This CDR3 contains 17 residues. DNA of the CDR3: TGTGCCAGCAGCTTAGGGATACAGGGTAATAGCAATCAGCCCCAGCATTTT. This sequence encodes CASSLGIQGNSNQPQHF.

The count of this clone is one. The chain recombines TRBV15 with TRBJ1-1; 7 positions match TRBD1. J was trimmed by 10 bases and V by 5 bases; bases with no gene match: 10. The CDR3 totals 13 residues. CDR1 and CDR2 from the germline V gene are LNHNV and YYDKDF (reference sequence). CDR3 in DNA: TGTGCCACCAGCGTAGGAGACAGGGTGATAGCTTTCTTT. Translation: CATSVGDRVIAFF.

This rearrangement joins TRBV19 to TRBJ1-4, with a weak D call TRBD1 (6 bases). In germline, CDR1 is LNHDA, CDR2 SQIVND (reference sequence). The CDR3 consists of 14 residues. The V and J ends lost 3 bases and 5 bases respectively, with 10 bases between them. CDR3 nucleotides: TGTGCCAGTAGTATCCCCGGGACAAATGAAAAACTGTTTTTT. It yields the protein CASSIPGTNEKLFF.